This TCR beta chain was observed in a study of blood T cell repertoires in COVID-19. As handled by the study authors: Nucleated cell counts were estimated from reference gene primer amplification. Produced via immunoSEQ multiplex PCR; TCRdb's table is partial and in-frame only. Clone size and V and J calls were adopted from that table, with D and trimming inferred from the DNA. The table has a few hundred thousand clones, about 88% seen once. The CDR3 runs 18 residues. Germline assignment: CDR1 SGHKS and CDR2 YYEKEE (reference sequence). Unmatched junction bases numbered 7, after V lost 0 bases and J lost 3 bases. Those enrolled, adults aged roughly 18 to 90 years, came from 24 US areas.

The TCR comes from a woman in her forties or fifties who had recovered from COVID-19. The chain has TRBV5-5 and TRBJ1-3; 12 bases align to TRBD1. The specimen was PBMCs or T cells enriched from blood (not recorded which). In DNA, the CDR3 is TGTGCCAGCAGCTTGGATCTGGGACAGGGGGCGAGTGGAAACACCATATATTTT. It is translated as CASSLDLGQGASGNTIYF.